These T cell receptor beta chains were read from a single sample in a study of blood T cell repertoires in COVID-19. The data were produced by immunoSEQ multiplex PCR, yet TCRdb's version contains in-frame clones alone and is incomplete. The repertoire has approximately 140,000 clones, roughly 83% of them found once; the top ten carry 5% to 6%. The sequencing sample was made of PBMCs or T cells enriched from blood (not recorded which). All receptors derive from a man aged 35-49 years with acute COVID-19. The CDR3 runs from the conserved cysteine through the conserved F or W. The D gene is left open where the match is weak. Only some rows state a clone size, as once, few, many or a class for expanded clones.

j_gene,v_gene,d_gene,abundance,CDR3nt,CDR3aa
TRBJ2-5,TRBV4-1,TRBD2,-,TGCGCCAGCAGTCAACGGCTGGGACTAGCGGGCGACCAAGAGACCCAGTACTTC,CASSQRLGLAGDQETQYF
TRBJ2-7,TRBV3-1/TRBV3-2,-,-,TGTGCCAGCAGCCGGCAGACTAGCTACGAGCAGTACTTC,CASSRQTSYEQYF
TRBJ2-1,TRBV6-2/TRBV6-3,-,-,TGTGCCAGCAGTTCCAGGGGTAATGAGCAGTTCTTC,CASSSRGNEQFF
TRBJ1-6,TRBV4-1,-,-,TGCGCCAGCAGTCACGCCGAGGCAGGGGACTCACCCCTCCACTTT,CASSHAEAGDSPLHF
TRBJ2-1,TRBV19,TRBD1,-,TGTGCCAGTCACAGGGGGGAATTAAATGAGCAGTTCTTC,CASHRGELNEQFF
TRBJ1-5,TRBV19,-,-,TGTGCCAGTAAGTTGGAGGGCGCTGTTAGCAATCAGCCCCAGCATTTT,CASKLEGAVSNQPQHF
TRBJ1-1,TRBV7-9,-,-,TGTGCCAGCAGCCCGGGGAGGTCACTGAACACTGAAGCTTTCTTT,CASSPGRSLNTEAFF
TRBJ1-4,TRBV5-4,-,-,TGTGCCAGCAGCTTGCTGCGGGGCGGGTCAACTAATGAAAAACTGTTTTTT,CASSLLRGGSTNEKLFF
TRBJ1-5,TRBV5-4,-,-,TGTGCCAGCAGCTTGGATCCCGGTCAGCCCCAGCATTTT,CASSLDPGQPQHF
TRBJ1-1,TRBV5-4,-,-,TGTGCCAGCAGCTTGGACAGCTCTAACAGGGAAGCTTTCTTT,CASSLDSSNREAFF
TRBJ1-6,TRBV28,TRBD1,few,TGTGCCAGCAGTTCGTTGACAGGGGGCGGGGATAATTCACCCCTCCACTTT,CASSSLTGGGDNSPLHF
TRBJ2-1,TRBV7-8,-,-,TGTGCCAGCAGCCCATCCTCTCCTCGGGGGTACAATGAGCAGTTCTTC,CASSPSSPRGYNEQFF
TRBJ1-3,TRBV7-8,-,-,TGTGCCAGCAGCCCCGGGGGAAACACCATATATTTT,CASSPGGNTIYF
TRBJ2-3,TRBV30,TRBD2,-,TGTGCCTGGAATCCGGGGGAGGGCCGGACAGATACGCAGTATTTT,CAWNPGEGRTDTQYF
TRBJ1-6,TRBV6-1,-,-,TGTGCCAGCAGTGAAAGCGAGGCAGGGTCCCTCCACTTT,CASSESEAGSLHF
TRBJ1-1,TRBV19,-,-,TGTGCCAGTAGTATGGAGCGGATGAACACTGAAGCTTTCTTT,CASSMERMNTEAFF
TRBJ2-1,TRBV6-5,-,-,TGTGCCAGCAGTTACCGGGAAACGGGTGAGCAGTTCTTC,CASSYRETGEQFF
TRBJ2-3,TRBV19,TRBD1,-,TGTGCCAGTAGTCCGGACAGGGCGGCCGATACGCAGTATTTT,CASSPDRAADTQYF
TRBJ2-5,TRBV28,TRBD2,-,TGTGCCAGCAGGGCCGCCGGGCGGGGGGGCCGGACCCAGTACTTC,CASRAAGRGGRTQYF
TRBJ2-1,TRBV12-3/TRBV12-4,-,-,TGTGCCAGCAGCCCACAGGATGAGCAGTTCTTC,CASSPQDEQFF
TRBJ2-7,TRBV6-2/TRBV6-3,-,-,TGTGCCAGCAGTTACTCGTCGTCGGCTAGCGTCTCCTACGAGCAGTACTTC,CASSYSSSASVSYEQYF
TRBJ2-1,TRBV4-3,TRBD1,-,TGCGCCAGCAGCCAAAGTTGGACAGGGGCGTATGAGCAGTTCTTC,CASSQSWTGAYEQFF
TRBJ2-3,TRBV27,-,-,TGTGCCAGCAGTTTTATTTTGTCGGATACGCAGTATTTT,CASSFILSDTQYF
TRBJ2-3,TRBV25-1,-,-,TGTGCCAGCAGGTTTTACACAGATACGCAGTATTTT,CASRFYTDTQYF
TRBJ2-3,TRBV9,-,-,TGTGCCAGCAGCCTTAGGGCGGGCCCCACAGATACGCAGTATTTT,CASSLRAGPTDTQYF
TRBJ2-2,TRBV28,TRBD2,once,TGTGCCAGCAGTTTAAGATTCCCGGCGGGAGAGGTCGGGGAGCTGTTTTTT,CASSLRFPAGEVGELFF
TRBJ1-1,TRBV16,-,-,TGTGCCAGCAGCCTCAGGGGACCCGGCACTGAAGCTTTCTTT,CASSLRGPGTEAFF
TRBJ2-5,TRBV6-5,-,-,TGTGCCAGCAGGCGATCGACAGGGGAGGGGTTTTGGTACTTC,CASRRSTGEGFWYF
TRBJ1-2,TRBV27,TRBD1,-,TGTGCCAGCAGAACTGGACAGGGGTCGTGGGGCTACACCTTC,CASRTGQGSWGYTF
TRBJ1-1,TRBV7-8,-,-,TGTGCCAGCAGCTTAGGTGGGGAGGCGAACACTGAAGCTTTCTTT,CASSLGGEANTEAFF
TRBJ1-1,TRBV9,-,-,TGTGCCAGCAGCCCAGGGACAAATATGAACACTGAAGCTTTCTTT,CASSPGTNMNTEAFF
TRBJ2-7,TRBV15,-,-,TGTGCCACCAGCTCCAACTACCAATACGAGCAGTACTTC,CATSSNYQYEQYF
TRBJ1-5,TRBV7-8,-,-,TGTGCCAGCAGCTCGGGATCGAGGATGGATCAGCCCCAGCATTTT,CASSSGSRMDQPQHF
TRBJ2-2,TRBV9,TRBD2,-,TGTGCCAGCAGCCCGGGACTAGAAAGCGGGGAGCTGTTTTTT,CASSPGLESGELFF
TRBJ1-3,TRBV27,-,-,TGTGCCAGCAGTTCAACTGCGGACACCTACACCATATATTTT,CASSSTADTYTIYF
TRBJ2-3,TRBV27,-,-,TGTGCCAGCAGTTTACTAGTTCGGAATACGCAGTATTTT,CASSLLVRNTQYF
TRBJ2-1,TRBV5-1,TRBD2,-,TGCGCCAGCAGCTGGTCTAAGGGACTAGCGGGGATTAGCTCCTACAATGAGCAGTTCTTC,CASSWSKGLAGISSYNEQFF
TRBJ1-1,TRBV2,TRBD1,-,TGTGCCAGCAATATGGACAGGGGAGGCACTGAAGCTTTCTTT,CASNMDRGGTEAFF
TRBJ2-4,TRBV29-1,TRBD1,-,TGCAGCGTTGAAGGTTCAGGGGGACAAAACATTCAGTACTTC,CSVEGSGGQNIQYF
TRBJ2-3,TRBV30,-,once,TGTGCCTGGACTAGCGGCACAGATACGCAGTATTTT,CAWTSGTDTQYF
TRBJ1-1,TRBV6-6,TRBD1,-,TGTGCCAGCAGTTACTCGACAGGGGCGAACACTGAAGCTTTCTTT,CASSYSTGANTEAFF
TRBJ2-7,TRBV11-3,TRBD1,-,TGTGCCAGCAGCACCGGCACAGGGGCCTACGAGCAGTACTTC,CASSTGTGAYEQYF
TRBJ1-6,TRBV5-4,TRBD1,-,TGTGCCAGCAGTAACCAGGGGGTAGCGTCACCCCTCCACTTT,CASSNQGVASPLHF
TRBJ2-1,TRBV4-1,TRBD2,-,TGCGCCAGCAGCCACGCCTCGCGGGGGGGCTACAATGAGCAGTTCTTC,CASSHASRGGYNEQFF
TRBJ1-1,TRBV6-2/TRBV6-3,-,-,TGTGCCAGCAGTTCCCGGGGGGGGAACACTGAAGCTTTCTTT,CASSSRGGNTEAFF
TRBJ2-7,TRBV19,-,-,TGTGCCACCAAGACCCCTTCGGGCGAGCAGTACTTC,CATKTPSGEQYF
TRBJ1-3,TRBV30,-,-,TGTGCCTCGGTCCGCCCAGGAAACACCATATATTTT,CASVRPGNTIYF
TRBJ2-1,TRBV15,TRBD2,-,TGTGCCACCAGTGTCGGGAGGTATGATGAGCAGTTCTTC,CATSVGRYDEQFF
TRBJ2-2,TRBV28,-,-,TGTGCCAGCAGTACAGGCGGTGAAATCACCGGGGAGCTGTTTTTT,CASSTGGEITGELFF
TRBJ1-3,TRBV30,TRBD1,-,TGTGCCTGGAGGACAGGGGGAGCTGGAAACACCATATATTTT,CAWRTGGAGNTIYF